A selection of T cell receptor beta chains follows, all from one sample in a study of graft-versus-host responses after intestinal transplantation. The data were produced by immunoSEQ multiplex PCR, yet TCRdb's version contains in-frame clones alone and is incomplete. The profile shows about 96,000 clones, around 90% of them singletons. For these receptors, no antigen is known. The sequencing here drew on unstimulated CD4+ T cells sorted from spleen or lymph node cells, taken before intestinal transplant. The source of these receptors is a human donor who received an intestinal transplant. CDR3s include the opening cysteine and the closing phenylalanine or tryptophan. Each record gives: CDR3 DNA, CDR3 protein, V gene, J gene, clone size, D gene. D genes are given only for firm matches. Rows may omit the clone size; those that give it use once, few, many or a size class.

CDR3nt: TGTGCCAGCAGCCCGACCGGAGGCGGGGAGCTGTTTTTT
CDR3aa: CASSPTGGGELFF
v_gene: TRBV7-2
j_gene: TRBJ2-2
abundance: NA
d_gene: NA

CDR3nt: TGTGCCAGCTCACTCCCGGACAGGGTAGTTCAGTACTTC
CDR3aa: CASSLPDRVVQYF
v_gene: TRBV18
j_gene: TRBJ2-7
abundance: NA
d_gene: TRBD1

CDR3nt: TGTGCCAGCAGCCAAGGTTTTGGGACAGGAGGGGGAGAGACCCAGTACTTC
CDR3aa: CASSQGFGTGGGETQYF
v_gene: TRBV14
j_gene: TRBJ2-5
abundance: NA
d_gene: TRBD1

CDR3nt: TGCGCCAGCAGCATCGGACTAGCGGGGTACTACGAGCAGTACTTC
CDR3aa: CASSIGLAGYYEQYF
v_gene: TRBV5-1
j_gene: TRBJ2-7
abundance: NA
d_gene: TRBD2

CDR3nt: TGTGCCTGGGGAGCCGATCTCAGGGATGGGATCACAGATACGCAGTATTTT
CDR3aa: CAWGADLRDGITDTQYF
v_gene: TRBV30
j_gene: TRBJ2-3
abundance: NA
d_gene: NA

CDR3nt: TGTGCCTGGGACCTACGGGACATCGGTGGTTCACCCCTCCACTTT
CDR3aa: CAWDLRDIGGSPLHF
v_gene: TRBV30
j_gene: TRBJ1-6
abundance: few
d_gene: NA

CDR3nt: TGTGCCAGCAGTGCCAGGAACTATGGCTACACCTTC
CDR3aa: CASSARNYGYTF
v_gene: TRBV6-1
j_gene: TRBJ1-2
abundance: NA
d_gene: NA

CDR3nt: TGTGCCAGCAGCCTCGCGTCCCCCTACGAGCAGTACTTC
CDR3aa: CASSLASPYEQYF
v_gene: TRBV7-9
j_gene: TRBJ2-7
abundance: NA
d_gene: NA

CDR3nt: TGTGCCAGTAGTTCGCAGGGGGGATGGTTGGGGACTGAAGCTTTCTTT
CDR3aa: CASSSQGGWLGTEAFF
v_gene: TRBV19
j_gene: TRBJ1-1
abundance: NA
d_gene: TRBD1

CDR3nt: TGTGCCAGCAGCTTAGATTTGGCCGAAACGCAGTATTTT
CDR3aa: CASSLDLAETQYF
v_gene: TRBV7-2
j_gene: TRBJ2-3
abundance: once
d_gene: NA

CDR3nt: TGTGCCAGCAGTTACTCTATCCTCTCCTACAATGAGCAGTTCTTC
CDR3aa: CASSYSILSYNEQFF
v_gene: TRBV6-5
j_gene: TRBJ2-1
abundance: NA
d_gene: NA

CDR3nt: TGTGCCAGCTCACCAGACGGGGAAGTGGAGACCCAGTACTTC
CDR3aa: CASSPDGEVETQYF
v_gene: TRBV18
j_gene: TRBJ2-5
abundance: NA
d_gene: NA

CDR3nt: TGTGCCAGCACCGAGGGGGGGAAGAGGTACGAGCAGTACTTC
CDR3aa: CASTEGGKRYEQYF
v_gene: TRBV2
j_gene: TRBJ2-7
abundance: NA
d_gene: NA

CDR3nt: TGTGCCAGCAGAGGCACAGGGGCCGGAAACACCATATATTTT
CDR3aa: CASRGTGAGNTIYF
v_gene: TRBV6-1
j_gene: TRBJ1-3
abundance: NA
d_gene: TRBD1

CDR3nt: TGTGCCAGCTGTGACCCAGGGGTCTATCAGCCCCAGCATTTT
CDR3aa: CASCDPGVYQPQHF
v_gene: TRBV28
j_gene: TRBJ1-5
abundance: NA
d_gene: NA

CDR3nt: TGCGCCAGCAGTGCCCATTACCTCGCCAATGTCAGGAACAAGAACACTGAAGCTTTCTTT
CDR3aa: CASSAHYLANVRNKNTEAFF
v_gene: TRBV10-1
j_gene: TRBJ1-1
abundance: NA
d_gene: NA

CDR3nt: TGTGCCAGCAGGTGGACAGGGGGCCTCTCCTACGAGCAGTACTTC
CDR3aa: CASRWTGGLSYEQYF
v_gene: TRBV5-6
j_gene: TRBJ2-7
abundance: NA
d_gene: TRBD1

CDR3nt: TGTGCCACCAGCTCAGGGGGGAACTCTGGAAACACCATATATTTT
CDR3aa: CATSSGGNSGNTIYF
v_gene: TRBV15
j_gene: TRBJ1-3
abundance: NA
d_gene: TRBD1

CDR3nt: TGTGCCAGCAGCTTCGCAGGGGCTGGAAACACCATATATTTT
CDR3aa: CASSFAGAGNTIYF
v_gene: TRBV7-9
j_gene: TRBJ1-3
abundance: NA
d_gene: NA

CDR3nt: TGCGCCAGCAGCTTCGGGGACTACTCCTCCTACAATGAGCAGTTCTTC
CDR3aa: CASSFGDYSSYNEQFF
v_gene: TRBV5-1
j_gene: TRBJ2-1
abundance: NA
d_gene: TRBD2

CDR3nt: TGTGCCAGCAGCGGTTTAGGACTTAAGGCTGAAGCTTTCTTT
CDR3aa: CASSGLGLKAEAFF
v_gene: TRBV25-1
j_gene: TRBJ1-1
abundance: NA
d_gene: NA

CDR3nt: TGTGCCAGCAGTTTATTGGACAGGGGGTTTGGGGAGACCCAGTACTTC
CDR3aa: CASSLLDRGFGETQYF
v_gene: TRBV28
j_gene: TRBJ2-5
abundance: NA
d_gene: TRBD1

CDR3nt: TGTGCCAGCAGTTACTCGAGGGTGGGCGGGACAGATACGCAGTATTTT
CDR3aa: CASSYSRVGGTDTQYF
v_gene: TRBV6-6
j_gene: TRBJ2-3
abundance: NA
d_gene: NA

CDR3nt: TGTGCCAGCAGCATCTCGCCTCCGGGACTGAATAATTCACCCCTCCACTTT
CDR3aa: CASSISPPGLNNSPLHF
v_gene: TRBV7-8
j_gene: TRBJ1-6
abundance: NA
d_gene: NA

CDR3nt: TGCGCCAGCAGCCCATTAGCGGTACCCACAGATACGCAGTATTTT
CDR3aa: CASSPLAVPTDTQYF
v_gene: TRBV5-1
j_gene: TRBJ2-3
abundance: once
d_gene: NA

CDR3nt: TGTGCCAGCAGCCAATTCATCTCTGGAAACACCATATATTTT
CDR3aa: CASSQFISGNTIYF
v_gene: TRBV16
j_gene: TRBJ1-3
abundance: NA
d_gene: NA

CDR3nt: TGTGCCAGCAGCCTACGGACTAGCGGGGCCACCTACGAGCAGTACTTC
CDR3aa: CASSLRTSGATYEQYF
v_gene: TRBV5-6
j_gene: TRBJ2-7
abundance: NA
d_gene: TRBD2

CDR3nt: TGTGCCAGCAGTTTAGTGAGCCAGAACACTGAAGCTTTCTTT
CDR3aa: CASSLVSQNTEAFF
v_gene: TRBV28
j_gene: TRBJ1-1
abundance: NA
d_gene: NA

CDR3nt: TGTGCCAGCAGCTTAGCCAGCGGAGGCACAGATACGCAGTATTTT
CDR3aa: CASSLASGGTDTQYF
v_gene: TRBV7-9
j_gene: TRBJ2-3
abundance: NA
d_gene: NA

CDR3nt: TGTGCCAGCAGCAAGGGACAGAGCATCACCGGGGAGCTGTTTTTT
CDR3aa: CASSKGQSITGELFF
v_gene: TRBV9
j_gene: TRBJ2-2
abundance: NA
d_gene: TRBD1

CDR3nt: TGCGCCAGCAGCCAAGATACTTTCCGCTCTGGAAACACCATATATTTT
CDR3aa: CASSQDTFRSGNTIYF
v_gene: TRBV4-3
j_gene: TRBJ1-3
abundance: NA
d_gene: NA

CDR3nt: TGTGCCAGCAGCCAGGACAGGGGAAGGACCGGGGAGCTGTTTTTT
CDR3aa: CASSQDRGRTGELFF
v_gene: TRBV11-3
j_gene: TRBJ2-2
abundance: NA
d_gene: TRBD1

CDR3nt: TGTGCCAGCAGCCAGATACCGGGACTAGCGGGCTCCTACGAGCAGTACTTC
CDR3aa: CASSQIPGLAGSYEQYF
v_gene: TRBV7-9
j_gene: TRBJ2-7
abundance: NA
d_gene: TRBD2

CDR3nt: TGTGCCAGCAGCGAACCGGCTAGCGGGTTCTACGAGCAGTACTTC
CDR3aa: CASSEPASGFYEQYF
v_gene: TRBV27
j_gene: TRBJ2-7
abundance: once
d_gene: TRBD2

CDR3nt: TGTGCCAGTAGTAGGGACAGGGGTGGAGAAAAACTGTTTTTT
CDR3aa: CASSRDRGGEKLFF
v_gene: TRBV19
j_gene: TRBJ1-4
abundance: NA
d_gene: TRBD1

CDR3nt: TGTGCCAGCAGCTTGGGGGTGGTGGGCCCACGGGGAGAAAAACTGTTTTTT
CDR3aa: CASSLGVVGPRGEKLFF
v_gene: TRBV5-4
j_gene: TRBJ1-4
abundance: NA
d_gene: NA

CDR3nt: TGTGCCAGCAGTACTAGCGGGGTAAATGAGCAGTTCTTC
CDR3aa: CASSTSGVNEQFF
v_gene: TRBV2
j_gene: TRBJ2-1
abundance: few
d_gene: TRBD2

CDR3nt: TGTGCCAGCAGAGACAGCCTCAATCAGCCCCAGCATTTT
CDR3aa: CASRDSLNQPQHF
v_gene: TRBV6-7
j_gene: TRBJ1-5
abundance: NA
d_gene: NA

CDR3nt: TGTGCCAGCAGTTTATTGACTAGCGGGCAAGAGACCCAGTACTTC
CDR3aa: CASSLLTSGQETQYF
v_gene: TRBV28
j_gene: TRBJ2-5
abundance: NA
d_gene: TRBD2